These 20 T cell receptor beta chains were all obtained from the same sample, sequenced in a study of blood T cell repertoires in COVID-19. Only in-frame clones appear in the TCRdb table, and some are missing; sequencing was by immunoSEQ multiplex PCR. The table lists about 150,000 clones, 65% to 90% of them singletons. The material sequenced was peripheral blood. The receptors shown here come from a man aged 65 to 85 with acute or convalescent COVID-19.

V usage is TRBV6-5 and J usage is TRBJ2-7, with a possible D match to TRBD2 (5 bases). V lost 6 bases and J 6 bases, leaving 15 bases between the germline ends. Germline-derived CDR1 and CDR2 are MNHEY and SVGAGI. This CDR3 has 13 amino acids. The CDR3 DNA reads TGTGCCAGCAGAAACAGACTATCCCGCGAGCAGTACTTC. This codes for CASRNRLSREQYF.

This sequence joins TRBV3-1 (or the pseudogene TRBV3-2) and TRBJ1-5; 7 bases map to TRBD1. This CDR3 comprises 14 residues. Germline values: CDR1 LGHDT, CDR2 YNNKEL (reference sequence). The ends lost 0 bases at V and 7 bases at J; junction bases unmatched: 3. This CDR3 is CASSQDTRGQPQHF. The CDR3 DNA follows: TGTGCCAGCAGCCAAGATACCAGGGGGCAGCCCCAGCATTTT.

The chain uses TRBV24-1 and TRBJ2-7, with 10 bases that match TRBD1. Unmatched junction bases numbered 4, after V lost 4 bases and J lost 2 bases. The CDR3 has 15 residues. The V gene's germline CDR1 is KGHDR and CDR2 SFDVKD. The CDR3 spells CATSDPGTGAYEQYF. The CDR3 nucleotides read TGTGCCACCAGTGACCCCGGGACAGGGGCCTACGAGCAGTACTTC.

DNA for the CDR3: TGTGCCAGCAGCTTAGGGGGACTAGCGGCAAGTAATGAGCAGTTCTTC. Encoded protein: CASSLGGLAASNEQFF. The gene calls are TRBV11-3 and TRBJ2-1; TRBD2 matches 11 bases. In germline, CDR1 is SGHNT, CDR2 YENEEA. With 1 base clipped from V and 7 bases from J, the junction kept 6 bases outside the gene matches. This CDR3 spans 16 amino acids.

CDR3 DNA: TGTGCCAGCAGTGAACTGAGACAGATTGAAAAACTGTTTTTT. Its translation: CASSELRQIEKLFF. The rearrangement uses TRBV2 and TRBJ1-4, with a tentative D call TRBD1 (5 bases). CDR3 length equals 14 residues. V was cut by 2 bases and J by 7 bases, with 11 bases left in between. CDR1 and CDR2 from the germline V gene are SNHLY and FYNNEI.

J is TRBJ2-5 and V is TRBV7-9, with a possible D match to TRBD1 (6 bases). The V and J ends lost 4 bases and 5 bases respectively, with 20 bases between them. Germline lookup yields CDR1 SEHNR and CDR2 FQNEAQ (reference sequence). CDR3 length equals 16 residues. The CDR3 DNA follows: TGTGCCAGCAGCTCGGGACAAGGTTGGGGAGAGGAGACCCAGTACTTC. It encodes CASSSGQGWGEETQYF.

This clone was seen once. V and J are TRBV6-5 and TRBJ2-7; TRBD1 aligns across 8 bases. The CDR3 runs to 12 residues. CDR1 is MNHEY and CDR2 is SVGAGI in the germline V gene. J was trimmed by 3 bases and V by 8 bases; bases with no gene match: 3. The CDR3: CASGQGNYEQYF. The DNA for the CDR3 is TGTGCCAGCGGACAGGGCAACTACGAGCAGTACTTC.

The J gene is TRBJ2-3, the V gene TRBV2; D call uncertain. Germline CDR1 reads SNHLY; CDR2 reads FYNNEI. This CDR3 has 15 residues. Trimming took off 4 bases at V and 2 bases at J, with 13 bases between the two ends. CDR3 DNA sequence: TGTGCCAGCAGTGCGGTCAAGCCCTCCACAGATACGCAGTATTTT. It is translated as CASSAVKPSTDTQYF.

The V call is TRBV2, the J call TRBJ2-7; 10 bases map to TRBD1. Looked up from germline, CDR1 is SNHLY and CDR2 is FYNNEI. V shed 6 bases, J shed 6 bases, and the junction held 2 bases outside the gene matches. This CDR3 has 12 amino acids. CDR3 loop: CASRDRGPEQYF. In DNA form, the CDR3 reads TGTGCCAGCAGAGACAGGGGGCCCGAGCAGTACTTC.

The CDR3 DNA sequence: TGTGCCAGCTCACCATTGGGGCCCACCGGGGAGCTGTTTTTT. The encoded protein is CASSPLGPTGELFF. The chain joins TRBV18 to TRBJ2-2, with TRBD1 as a possible D gene (5 bases). This CDR3 has 14 amino acids. Trimming removed 2 bases from V and 4 bases from J, with 8 bases in between. Per germline, CDR1 KGHSH and CDR2 LQKENI.

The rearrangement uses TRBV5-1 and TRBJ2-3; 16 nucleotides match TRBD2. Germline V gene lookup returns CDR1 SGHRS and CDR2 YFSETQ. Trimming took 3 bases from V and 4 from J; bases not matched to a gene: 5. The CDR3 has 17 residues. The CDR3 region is CASSSGTSGRASDTQYF. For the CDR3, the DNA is TGCGCCAGCAGCTCGGGGACTAGCGGGAGGGCGTCAGATACGCAGTATTTT. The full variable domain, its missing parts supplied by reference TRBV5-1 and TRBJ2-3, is KAGVTQTPRYLIKTRGQQVTLSCSPISGHRSVSWYQQTPGQGLQFLFEYFSETQRNKGNFPGRFSGRQFSNSRSEMNVSTLELGDSALYLCASSSGTSGRASDTQYFGPGTRLTVL.

The CDR3 sequence: CASSLNDRGFSGANVLTF. The CDR3 DNA sequence: TGTGCCAGCAGTTTGAATGATAGGGGTTTTTCTGGGGCCAACGTCCTGACTTTC. The rearrangement links TRBV28 to TRBJ2-6; weak D call: TRBD1 (5 bases). The CDR3 is 18 residues long. Trimming left V 3 bases short and J 1 base short, with 16 bases between. Germline-derived CDR1 and CDR2 are MDHEN and SYDVKM.

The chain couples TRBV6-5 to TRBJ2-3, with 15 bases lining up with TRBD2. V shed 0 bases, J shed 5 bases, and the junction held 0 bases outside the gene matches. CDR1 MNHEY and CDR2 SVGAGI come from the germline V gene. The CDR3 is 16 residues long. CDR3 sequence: CASSYSGLAGGDTQYF. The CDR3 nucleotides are TGTGCCAGCAGTTACTCGGGACTAGCGGGAGGAGATACGCAGTATTTT.

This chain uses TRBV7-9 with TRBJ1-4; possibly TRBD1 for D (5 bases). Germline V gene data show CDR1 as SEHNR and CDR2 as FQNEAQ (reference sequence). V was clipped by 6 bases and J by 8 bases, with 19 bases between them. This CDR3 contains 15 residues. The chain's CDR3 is CASSNLGEVGEKLFF. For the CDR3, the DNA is TGTGCCAGCAGTAACCTAGGGGAAGTTGGGGAAAAACTGTTTTTT. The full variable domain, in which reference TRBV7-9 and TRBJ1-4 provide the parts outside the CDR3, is DTGVSQNPRHKITKRGQNVTFRCDPISEHNRLYWYRQTLGQGPEFLTYFQNEAQLEKSRLLSDRFSAERPKGSFSTLEIQRTEQGDSAMYLCASSNLGEVGEKLFFGSGTQLSVL.

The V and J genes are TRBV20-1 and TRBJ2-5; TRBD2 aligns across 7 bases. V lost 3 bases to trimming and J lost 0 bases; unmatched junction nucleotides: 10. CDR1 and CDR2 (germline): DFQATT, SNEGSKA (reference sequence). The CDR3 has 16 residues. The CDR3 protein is CSASKSLADYQETQYF. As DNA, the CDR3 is TGCAGTGCTAGTAAGTCCCTAGCGGATTACCAAGAGACCCAGTACTTC.

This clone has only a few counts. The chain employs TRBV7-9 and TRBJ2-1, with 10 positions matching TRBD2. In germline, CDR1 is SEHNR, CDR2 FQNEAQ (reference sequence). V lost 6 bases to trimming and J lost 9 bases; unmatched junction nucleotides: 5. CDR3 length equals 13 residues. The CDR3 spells CASRLAGVGEQFF. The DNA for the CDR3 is TGTGCCAGCAGGCTAGCGGGAGTAGGTGAGCAGTTCTTC.

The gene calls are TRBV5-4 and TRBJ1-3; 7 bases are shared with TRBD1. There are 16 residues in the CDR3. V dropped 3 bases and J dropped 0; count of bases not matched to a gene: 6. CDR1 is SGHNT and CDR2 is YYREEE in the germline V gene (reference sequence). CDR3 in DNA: TGTGCCAGCAGCTCGACAGGGACTTACTCTGGAAACACCATATATTTT. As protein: CASSSTGTYSGNTIYF.

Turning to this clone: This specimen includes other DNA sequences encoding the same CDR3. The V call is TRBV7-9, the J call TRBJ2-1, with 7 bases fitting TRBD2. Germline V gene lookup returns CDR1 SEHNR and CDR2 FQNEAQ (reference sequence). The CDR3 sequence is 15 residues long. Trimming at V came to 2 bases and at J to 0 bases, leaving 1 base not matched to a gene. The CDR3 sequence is CASSLPGGSYNEQFF. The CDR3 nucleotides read TGTGCCAGCAGCTTACCGGGAGGCTCCTACAATGAGCAGTTCTTC.

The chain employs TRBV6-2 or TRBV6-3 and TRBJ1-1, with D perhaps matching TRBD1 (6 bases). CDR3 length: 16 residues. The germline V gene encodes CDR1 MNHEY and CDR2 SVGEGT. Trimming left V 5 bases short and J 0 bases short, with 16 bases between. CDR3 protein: CASSVTPRDMNTEAFF. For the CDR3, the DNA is TGTGCCAGCAGTGTGACGCCCAGGGACATGAACACTGAAGCTTTCTTT.

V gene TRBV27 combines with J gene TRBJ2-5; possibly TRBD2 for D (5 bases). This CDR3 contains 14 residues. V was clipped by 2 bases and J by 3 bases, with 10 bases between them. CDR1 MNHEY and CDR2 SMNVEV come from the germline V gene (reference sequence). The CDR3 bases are TGTGCCAGCAGTTTAAGCGGTACTAAAGAGACCCAGTACTTC. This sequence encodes CASSLSGTKETQYF.